Below, 26 T cell receptor beta chains from the same sample are listed, as sequenced in a study of blood T cell repertoires in COVID-19. Here immunoSEQ multiplex PCR was the method, and the copy in TCRdb shows in-frame clones only, minus some. The repertoire includes a few hundred thousand clones, less than 90% of them detected once, and about 4% sits in the top ten. Material: PBMCs or T cells enriched from blood (not recorded which). The receptors shown here come from a woman in her 30s who had been exposed to COVID-19.

This clone was picked up a small number of times. The chain uses TRBV5-4 and TRBJ1-4, with 7 bases matching TRBD1. V dropped 4 bases and J dropped 2; count of bases not matched to a gene: 8. Per the germline V gene, CDR1 is SGHNT and CDR2 is YYREEE (reference sequence). The CDR3 is made up of 16 amino acids. The CDR3 spells CASSPGGRSTNEKLFF. The CDR3 DNA sequence: TGTGCCAGCAGCCCAGGGGGTCGGTCGACTAATGAAAAACTGTTTTTT.

This clone was found many times. The rearrangement joins TRBV12-3 or TRBV12-4 to TRBJ2-2, with 8 bases fitting TRBD1. The CDR3 has 13 residues. V shed 6 bases, J shed 4 bases, and the junction held 1 base outside the gene matches. DNA of the CDR3: TGTGCCAGCAGAACAGGGGGCACCGGGGAGCTGTTTTTT. It codes for CASRTGGTGELFF.

This chain joins TRBV4-2 and TRBJ1-1, with D uncertain. Looked up from germline, CDR1 is LGHNA and CDR2 is YNFKEQ. Trimming took 0 bases from V and 3 from J, leaving 8 bases between them. The CDR3 loop spans 14 amino acids. The CDR3 DNA reads as TGTGCCAGCAGCCAAGATTTACTCGACACTGAAGCTTTCTTT. Encoded protein: CASSQDLLDTEAFF.

The chain joins TRBV2 to TRBJ2-3; 7 bases match TRBD1. CDR1 and CDR2 (germline): SNHLY, FYNNEI. The CDR3 covers 14 residues. V gave up 8 bases and J gave up 2 bases; unmatched junction bases: 7. CDR3 residues: CASRIQGNTDTQYF. The DNA for the CDR3 is TGTGCCAGCCGTATACAGGGGAACACAGATACGCAGTATTTT.

The chain is built from TRBV5-4 and TRBJ2-1, with a tentative D call TRBD1 (6 bases). V was cut by 0 bases and J by 7 bases, with 11 bases left in between. This CDR3 is built from 14 residues. Germline V gene lookup returns CDR1 SGHNT and CDR2 YYREEE (reference sequence). CDR3 sequence (DNA): TGTGCCAGCAGCTTGGAGCCCCAGGGGAATGAGCAGTTCTTC. Its translation is CASSLEPQGNEQFF.

This chain connects TRBV27 to TRBJ1-6, with D possibly being TRBD1 (6 bases). CDR3 length: 17 residues. V lost 1 base and J 5 bases, leaving 15 bases between the germline ends. Germline V gene lookup returns CDR1 MNHEY and CDR2 SMNVEV (reference sequence). CDR3 protein: CASSLLVGGANNSPLHF. DNA of the CDR3: TGTGCCAGCAGTTTATTGGTAGGGGGGGCAAATAATTCACCCCTCCACTTT.

V usage is TRBV19 and J usage is TRBJ1-1; 8 positions agree with TRBD1. The CDR3 consists of 13 residues. The ends lost 6 bases at V and 3 bases at J; junction bases unmatched: 3. Germline lookup yields CDR1 LNHDA and CDR2 SQIVND (reference sequence). The CDR3 reads CASSQGAYTEAFF. The DNA for the CDR3 is TGTGCCAGTAGCCAGGGGGCCTACACTGAAGCTTTCTTT.

V gene TRBV11-2 combines with J gene TRBJ2-7, with 12 positions matching TRBD1. V trimming: 2 bases; J trimming: 7 bases; junction bases outside the gene matches: 9. Germline CDR1 SGHAT, CDR2 FQNNGV. The CDR3 is 16 amino acids. The CDR3 sequence: CASSLLTGTGGREQYF. The DNA for the CDR3 is TGTGCCAGCAGCTTACTTACTGGGACAGGGGGCCGGGAGCAGTACTTC.

This clone has only a few counts. The CDR3 here is CASSSTGLTEAFF. CDR3 in DNA: TGTGCCAGCAGCAGTACAGGCCTTACTGAAGCTTTCTTT. This chain joins TRBV27 and TRBJ1-1; a possible D gene is TRBD1 (5 bases). The CDR3 is 13 amino acids. CDR1 is MNHEY and CDR2 is SMNVEV in the germline V gene (reference sequence). V dropped 6 bases and J dropped 5 bases, with 13 bases sitting between them.

This rearrangement joins TRBV5-1 to TRBJ1-1; possibly TRBD1 for D (5 bases). Trimming removed 3 bases from V and 2 bases from J, with 14 bases in between. CDR1 is SGHRS and CDR2 is YFSETQ in the germline V gene. This CDR3 contains 15 residues. This CDR3 is CASSWSPGPNTEAFF. DNA for the CDR3: TGCGCCAGCAGCTGGAGCCCAGGGCCTAACACTGAAGCTTTCTTT.

This clone was observed a single time. V usage is TRBV2 and J usage is TRBJ2-3, with 10 nucleotides matching TRBD2. V was clipped by 10 bases and J by 7 bases; unmatched bases: 11. The V gene's germline CDR1 is SNHLY and CDR2 FYNNEI. This CDR3 is built from 14 residues. This CDR3 reads CATGDGTSVHTQYF. The DNA for the CDR3 is TGTGCCACAGGGGACGGGACTAGCGTCCATACGCAGTATTTT.

J is TRBJ2-7 and V is TRBV6-5; the D gene is possibly TRBD1 (5 bases). CDR1 and CDR2 from the germline V gene are MNHEY and SVGAGI. V shed 5 bases and J shed 1 base, with 9 bases lying between them. This CDR3 is built from 13 residues. CDR3 sequence: CASSKQVSYEQYF. The CDR3 nucleotides read TGTGCCAGCAGTAAACAGGTTTCCTACGAGCAGTACTTC.

In this sample, this clone turned up a few times. The chain links TRBV2 to TRBJ1-5, with TRBD1 identical over 10 bases. Germline V gives CDR1 SNHLY, CDR2 FYNNEI. This CDR3 has 17 residues. With V trimmed by 6 bases and J by 0 bases, 8 bases remained unmatched. For the CDR3, the DNA is TGTGCCAGCAGCCTGTCCGGGACAGGGGTTAGCAATCAGCCCCAGCATTTT. Amino acid sequence: CASSLSGTGVSNQPQHF.

J is TRBJ2-7 and V is TRBV6-2 or TRBV6-3; the match to TRBD2 covers 13 bases. The CDR3 sequence is 18 residues long. Per the germline V gene, CDR1 is MNHEY and CDR2 is SVGEGT. Trimming at V came to 5 bases and at J to 0 bases, leaving 10 bases not matched to a gene. Here the CDR3 DNA reads TGTGCCAGCAGTCCGCGGACTAGCGGGGGAATCCACTCCTACGAGCAGTACTTC. Its protein product is CASSPRTSGGIHSYEQYF.

This rearrangement joins TRBV5-1 to TRBJ1-5, with 7 bases identical to TRBD1. CDR3 length equals 15 residues. Germline values: CDR1 SGHRS, CDR2 YFSETQ. V lost 0 bases, J lost 3 bases, and 3 bases stayed unmatched. DNA of the CDR3: TGCGCCAGCAGCTTGGGTGGGACAGACAATCAGCCCCAGCATTTT. Its translation: CASSLGGTDNQPQHF.

This rearrangement joins TRBV7-6 to TRBJ2-2, with 9 bases aligning to TRBD1. After removal of 5 bases from V and 3 bases from J, the junction contained 7 bases not matched to a gene. Per germline, CDR1 SGHVS and CDR2 FNYEAQ. The CDR3 spans 16 residues. The CDR3 nucleotides are TGTGCCAGCAGCCAATGGACAGGGGACGACACCGGGGAGCTGTTTTTT. This encodes CASSQWTGDDTGELFF.

CDR3 coding DNA: TGTGCCAGCAGCTTACTAGCAGAAATTAATTCACCCCTCCACTTT. Residues: CASSLLAEINSPLHF. This chain links TRBV7-2 with TRBJ1-6, with D uncertain. The germline V and J ends were trimmed by 2 bases and 6 bases, with 11 bases remaining between them. Germline-derived CDR1 and CDR2 are SGHTA and FQGNSA. CDR3 size: 15 residues.

This chain joins TRBV4-2 and TRBJ2-5, with 12 bases identical to TRBD2. The CDR3 has 19 amino acids. Trimming took 0 bases from V and 2 from J; bases not matched to a gene: 10. Germline CDR1 and CDR2: LGHNA and YNFKEQ. The CDR3, as DNA: TGTGCCAGCAGCCAAGATCTGAGTCTAGCGGGGGGGGGACAAGAGACCCAGTACTTC. Amino acids: CASSQDLSLAGGGQETQYF.

This clone was found a few times. The chain joins TRBV2 to TRBJ2-1, with 8 bases that match TRBD1. Germline assignment: CDR1 SNHLY and CDR2 FYNNEI. This CDR3 has 13 amino acids. J lost 3 bases, V lost 5 bases, and 0 bases had no gene match. This chain's CDR3 is CASSTGGYNEQFF. For the CDR3, the DNA is TGTGCCAGCAGTACAGGGGGCTACAATGAGCAGTTCTTC.

Only a few counts were recorded for this clone. The V gene is TRBV13, the J gene TRBJ1-6; possible D gene TRBD1, 5 bases. Trimming took off 4 bases at V and 8 bases at J, with 18 bases between the two ends. Germline loops: CDR1 PRHDT, CDR2 FYEKMQ (reference sequence). This CDR3 comprises 16 residues. The chain's CDR3 is CASSSAPAGRHSPLHF. CDR3 DNA: TGTGCCAGCAGCTCCGCCCCGGCAGGGCGGCATTCACCCCTCCACTTT.

The rearrangement joins TRBV11-2 to TRBJ1-4; 7 bases match TRBD1. With 2 bases clipped from V and 6 bases from J, the junction kept 6 bases outside the gene matches. The length of the CDR3 is 15 residues. Looked up from germline, CDR1 is SGHAT and CDR2 is FQNNGV. CDR3 region: CASSLRPRGDEKLFF. CDR3 DNA: TGTGCCAGCAGCTTAAGGCCCAGGGGGGATGAAAAACTGTTTTTT.

This rearrangement joins TRBV5-4 to TRBJ2-3; weak D call: TRBD2 (6 bases). The ends were cut back, 4 bases at V and 5 bases at J, with 11 bases in the middle. This CDR3 region has 13 residues. Germline CDR1 SGHNT, CDR2 YYREEE (reference sequence). CDR3 nucleotides: TGTGCCAGCAGCGTTGGGGGGTTAGATACGCAGTATTTT. The encoded protein is CASSVGGLDTQYF.

This chain links TRBV7-8 with TRBJ2-1; D perhaps matches TRBD1 (5 bases). Germline CDR1 is SGHVS and CDR2 is FQNEAQ. The CDR3 extends over 14 amino acids. Trimming pared 7 bases from V and 2 bases from J, leaving 12 bases between. CDR3 loop: CASTPPGTYNEQFF. The CDR3 DNA follows: TGTGCCAGCACCCCGCCAGGGACCTACAATGAGCAGTTCTTC. The whole variable domain, remainder taken from reference TRBV7-8 and TRBJ2-1, is GAGVSQSPRYKVAKRGQDVALRCDPISGHVSLFWYQQALGQGPEFLTYFQNEAQLDKSGLPSDRFFAERPEGSVSTLKIQRTQQEDSAVYLCASTPPGTYNEQFFGPGTRLTVL.

V gene TRBV7-9 combines with J gene TRBJ1-1, with TRBD1 identical over 9 bases. Per germline, CDR1 SEHNR and CDR2 FQNEAQ (reference sequence). Trimming removed 1 base from V and 6 bases from J; junction bases left unmatched: 15. The CDR3 contains 18 residues. The CDR3 protein is CASSLVGPGQGSGSEAFF. Written as DNA, the CDR3 is TGTGCCAGCAGCTTAGTAGGCCCGGGACAGGGCTCAGGCTCTGAAGCTTTCTTT.

The rearrangement joins TRBV3-1 (or the pseudogene TRBV3-2) to TRBJ1-6, with D perhaps TRBD1 (6 bases). V lost 0 bases and J lost 7, with 16 bases in between. This CDR3 spans 17 amino acids. Germline V lookup: CDR1 LGHDT, CDR2 YNNKEL (reference sequence). DNA for the CDR3: TGTGCCAGCAGCCAAGACCATCAGGGGAAGGGAAATTCACCCCTCCACTTT. It yields the protein CASSQDHQGKGNSPLHF.

The rearrangement uses TRBV7-8 and TRBJ2-7; tentatively, D is TRBD2 (6 bases). With 1 base removed from V and 6 bases from J, the gap between germline ends came to 16 bases. Germline V lookup: CDR1 SGHVS, CDR2 FQNEAQ. The CDR3 contains 15 residues. CDR3 nucleotides: TGTGCCAGCAGCTTAGGGGGAGGCGGACGTTTCGAGCAGTACTTC. Its translation: CASSLGGGGRFEQYF. Using reference TRBV7-8 and TRBJ2-7 for the parts outside the CDR3, the full variable domain is GAGVSQSPRYKVAKRGQDVALRCDPISGHVSLFWYQQALGQGPEFLTYFQNEAQLDKSGLPSDRFFAERPEGSVSTLKIQRTQQEDSAVYLCASSLGGGGRFEQYFGPGTRLTVT.